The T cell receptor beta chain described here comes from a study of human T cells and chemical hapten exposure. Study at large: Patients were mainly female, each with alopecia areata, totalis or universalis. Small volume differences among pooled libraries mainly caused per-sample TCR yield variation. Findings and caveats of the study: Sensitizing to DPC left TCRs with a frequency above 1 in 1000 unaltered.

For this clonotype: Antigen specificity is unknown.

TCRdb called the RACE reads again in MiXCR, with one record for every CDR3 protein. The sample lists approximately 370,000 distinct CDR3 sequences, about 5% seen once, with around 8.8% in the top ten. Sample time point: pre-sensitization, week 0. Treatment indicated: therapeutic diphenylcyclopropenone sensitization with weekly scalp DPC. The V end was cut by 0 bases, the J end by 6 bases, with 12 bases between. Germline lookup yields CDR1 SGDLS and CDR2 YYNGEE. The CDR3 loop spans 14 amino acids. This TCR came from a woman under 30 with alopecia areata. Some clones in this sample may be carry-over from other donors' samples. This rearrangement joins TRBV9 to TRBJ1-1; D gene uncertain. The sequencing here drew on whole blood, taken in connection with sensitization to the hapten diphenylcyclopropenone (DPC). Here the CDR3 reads CASSVDQTIAEAFF. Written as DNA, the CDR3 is TGTGCCAGCAGCGTAGATCAGACCATCGCTGAAGCTTTCTTT.